The source of this TCR beta chain is a study of blood T cell repertoires in COVID-19. Sequenced by immunoSEQ multiplex PCR; TCRdb stores in-frame clones only, minus some. The top ten clones hold roughly a sixth of a sample with around 150,000 clones, 90% of them seen once. Germline CDR1 SGHNT, CDR2 YENEEA. V gave up 2 bases and J gave up 5 bases, with 18 bases separating them. The CDR3 length is 16 residues. Sequenced: peripheral blood. The rearrangement uses TRBV11-3 and TRBJ1-2; possible D gene TRBD1, 5 bases. This clonotype was obtained from a man between 60 and 70 years old with active or convalescent COVID-19. For the CDR3, the DNA is TGTGCCAGCAGCTTACCGAAAGGACACGCTCAATATGGCTACACCTTC. Protein sequence: CASSLPKGHAQYGYTF.